What follows are 22 T cell receptor beta chains derived from one specimen sequenced in a study of graft-versus-host responses after intestinal transplantation. Sequencing used immunoSEQ multiplex PCR; TCRdb keeps in-frame clones, though not all of them. The sample holds about 90,000 clones, roughly four fifths seen once. No cognate antigen is known for these TCRs. Sequenced here: unstimulated CD8+ T cells sorted from spleen or lymph node cells, sampled before intestinal transplant. The source of these receptors is a human donor who received an intestinal transplant.

This sequence joins TRBV7-3 and TRBJ2-1; D perhaps matches TRBD2 (5 bases). The CDR3 is 15 amino acids. Germline V gene sequence: CDR1 SGHTA, CDR2 FQGTGA. Trimming shortened V by 4 bases and J by 6 bases, and 16 bases separated the two germline ends. CDR3 in DNA: TGTGCCAGCAGCTCCTCGGGCCTAGCAGTCAATGAGCAGTTCTTC. Translated, it gives CASSSSGLAVNEQFF.

J is TRBJ1-2 and V is TRBV27; no clear D gene. This CDR3 contains 15 residues. V gave up 3 bases and J gave up 4 bases, with 15 bases separating them. CDR1 and CDR2 (germline): MNHEY, SMNVEV (reference sequence). The CDR3 bases are TGTGCCAGCAGTTTTTCCATCCCCAATACCTATGGCTACACCTTC. As protein: CASSFSIPNTYGYTF.

CDR3 region: CASSLGGTVKSYTF. The DNA of the CDR3 is TGTGCCAGCAGCTTAGGGGGAACAGTGAAAAGCTACACCTTC. V gene TRBV7-9 combines with J gene TRBJ1-2; D unresolved. The CDR3 consists of 14 residues. Deletions cut 1 base from V and 9 bases from J, with 15 bases between. From germline, CDR1 is SEHNR and CDR2 FQNEAQ (reference sequence).

This chain connects TRBV29-1 to TRBJ2-7; 8 bases match TRBD1. From germline, CDR1 is SQVTM and CDR2 ANQGSEA. Trimming cost V 0 bases and J 5 bases; bases outside gene matches: 12. The CDR3 length is 16 residues. CDR3 sequence (DNA): TGCAGCGTTGAAGATCCTAAGGGGACAGGTTCACACGAGCAGTACTTC. Translated: CSVEDPKGTGSHEQYF.

This clone was detected once. Here the CDR3 DNA reads TGTGCCAGCAGCTTAGTTGAGCAGTTCTTC. It encodes CASSLVEQFF. The genes are TRBV7-9 and TRBJ2-1; D uncertain. V was shortened by 1 base and J by 9 bases, with 1 base between the two germline ends. CDR1 is SEHNR and CDR2 is FQNEAQ in the germline V gene (reference sequence). This CDR3 contains 10 residues.

V usage is TRBV20-1 and J usage is TRBJ2-7; no reliable D call. V dropped 4 bases and J dropped 3 bases, with 7 bases sitting between them. Germline CDR1 is DFQATT and CDR2 is SNEGSKA (reference sequence). The CDR3 spans 11 residues. The CDR3 sequence: CSATESYEQYF. In DNA form, the CDR3 reads TGCAGTGCTACTGAAAGCTACGAGCAGTACTTC.

The genes are TRBV6-5 and TRBJ1-1; D possibly corresponds to TRBD1 (5 bases). V was clipped by 3 bases and J by 0 bases, with 8 bases between them. This CDR3 region has 14 residues. CDR1 and CDR2 (germline): MNHEY, SVGAGI. The CDR3 DNA reads TGTGCCAGCAGTTATGCGGGGCTGAACACTGAAGCTTTCTTT. This codes for CASSYAGLNTEAFF.

V usage is TRBV6-5 and J usage is TRBJ1-2; D is ambiguous. The V gene lost 1 base and the J gene lost 4 bases, with 7 bases spanning the gap. CDR3 length: 13 amino acids. The germline V gene has CDR1 MNHEY and CDR2 SVGAGI. The CDR3 reads CASSYFPAYGYTF. The CDR3 DNA follows: TGTGCCAGCAGTTACTTTCCGGCCTATGGCTACACCTTC.

The table lists this clone with a count of one. The CDR3 DNA reads TGTGCCAGCAGTTCCACAGGGGGAGTCTACGAGCAGTACTTC. Its translation is CASSSTGGVYEQYF. The gene calls are TRBV11-2 and TRBJ2-7; 8 nucleotides agree with TRBD1. V lost 6 bases, J lost 3 bases, and 7 bases stayed unmatched. This CDR3 comprises 14 residues. Germline values: CDR1 SGHAT, CDR2 FQNNGV. The whole variable domain, remainder taken from reference TRBV11-2 and TRBJ2-7, is EAGVAQSPRYKIIEKRQSVAFWCNPISGHATLYWYQQILGQGPKLLIQFQNNGVVDDSQLPKDRFSAERLKGVDSTLKIQPAKLEDSAVYLCASSSTGGVYEQYFGPGTRLTVT.

In this sample, this clone turned up a few times. The chain employs TRBV19 and TRBJ2-5, with 8 bases matching TRBD1. The germline V gene has CDR1 LNHDA and CDR2 SQIVND (reference sequence). The CDR3 is made up of 16 amino acids. Trimming took 3 bases from V and 4 from J; bases not matched to a gene: 10. CDR3 coding DNA: TGTGCCAGTAGTATGCTGACAGGGGTGGCCGGAGAGACCCAGTACTTC. Translated: CASSMLTGVAGETQYF. The full variable domain, with the rest looked up from reference TRBV19 and TRBJ2-5, is DGGITQSPKYLFRKEGQNVTLSCEQNLNHDAMYWYRQDPGQGLRLIYYSQIVNDFQKGDIAEGYSVSREKKESFPLTVTSAQKNPTAFYLCASSMLTGVAGETQYFGPGTRLLVL.

About this clone itself: At the DNA level, this CDR3 is encoded by other sequences in the same sample as well. V is TRBV7-7 and J is TRBJ2-2, with TRBD2 matching 7 bases. The CDR3 has 16 residues. Germline lookup yields CDR1 SSHAT and CDR2 FNYEAQ (reference sequence). V shed 5 bases and J 6 bases; nucleotides not matched to a gene: 12. CDR3 nucleotides: TGTGCCAGCAGCCCAGTAGGCCCTAGCGGCGCCGGGGAGCTGTTTTTT. Translating it yields CASSPVGPSGAGELFF.

J is TRBJ1-1 and V is TRBV6-5; no firm D call. Deletions cut 7 bases from V and 5 bases from J, with 14 bases between. Germline V lookup: CDR1 MNHEY, CDR2 SVGAGI. The CDR3 extends over 13 amino acids. The CDR3 DNA reads TGTGCCAGCACCGAAGGAGGGCCTACTGAAGCTTTCTTT. It encodes CASTEGGPTEAFF.

This chain connects TRBV21-1 to TRBJ2-7; the D call TRBD2 from the table was never checked on the DNA. TRBV21-1 corresponds to a pseudogene. There are 15 residues in the CDR3. In nucleotides, the CDR3 is TGTGCCAGCAGCAAAGGGAGCGGGGTTGGCTACGAGCAGTACTTC. This encodes CASSKGSGVGYEQYF.

The chain recombines TRBV12-5 with TRBJ2-1; D perhaps matches TRBD1 (5 bases). The CDR3 has 16 amino acids. With 6 bases removed from V and 0 bases from J, the gap between germline ends came to 15 bases. The germline CDR1 and CDR2 sequences are LGHNT and FRNRAP. In DNA, the CDR3 is TGTGCTAGTGGACTTAGGGGCGGCCGCTCCTACAATGAGCAGTTCTTC. Protein: CASGLRGGRSYNEQFF.

This sequence joins TRBV6-5 and TRBJ1-5; 8 bases line up with TRBD1. J lost 5 bases, V lost 4 bases, and 1 base had no gene match. This CDR3 region has 13 residues. The germline gives CDR1 MNHEY, CDR2 SVGAGI. The CDR3 bases are TGTGCCAGCAGTTTACAGGGGGATCAGCCCCAGCATTTT. Amino acids: CASSLQGDQPQHF.

CDR3 loop: CASSLLGDTTYGYTF. The CDR3 region has the DNA TGTGCCAGCAGCCTTCTTGGGGACACAACTTATGGCTACACCTTC. V is TRBV7-9 and J is TRBJ1-2; D possibly corresponds to TRBD1 (6 bases). Trimming left V 5 bases short and J 5 bases short, with 18 bases between. The V gene's germline CDR1 is SEHNR and CDR2 FQNEAQ (reference sequence). CDR3 length equals 15 residues.

V is TRBV6-1 and J is TRBJ1-1, with TRBD1 identical over 9 bases. The V segment lost 2 bases and the J segment 4 bases; nucleotides outside the gene matches: 2. The CDR3 loop spans 14 amino acids. Germline loops: CDR1 MNHNS, CDR2 SASEGT. The CDR3 DNA sequence: TGTGCCAGCAGTGAAACAGGGGGCATCACTGAAGCTTTCTTT. Protein sequence: CASSETGGITEAFF.

The DNA of the CDR3 is TGCGCCAGCAGCCAAGAGAACGGGGGATTCGACGAGCAGTACTTC. This encodes CASSQENGGFDEQYF. This chain uses TRBV4-1 with TRBJ2-7; a weak D match, TRBD2 (6 bases). In germline, CDR1 is MGHRA, CDR2 YSYEKL. V dropped 0 bases and J dropped 5 bases, with 14 bases sitting between them. This CDR3 has 15 amino acids.

This clone appeared a few times. The chain combines TRBV7-6 with TRBJ1-2; 9 bases are a match to TRBD1. The V gene's germline CDR1 is SGHVS and CDR2 FNYEAQ. The CDR3 covers 14 residues. V lost 5 bases, J lost 8 bases, and 9 bases stayed unmatched. Here the CDR3 reads CASSPTGGARGYTF. Written as DNA, the CDR3 is TGTGCCAGCAGCCCTACAGGGGGCGCGCGGGGCTACACCTTC.

The V and J genes are TRBV11-1 and TRBJ2-1; 8 nucleotides match TRBD2. This CDR3 is built from 17 residues. The J segment lost 9 bases and the V segment lost 5 bases, leaving 18 bases of the junction unmatched. CDR1 is SGHAT, CDR2 FQDESV, per germline (reference sequence). CDR3: CASSPSSGTRVVGEQFF. The CDR3 coding sequence is TGTGCCAGCAGCCCCTCGTCCGGGACTAGGGTCGTCGGTGAGCAGTTCTTC.

The table lists this clone with a few counts. The rearrangement joins TRBV13 to TRBJ2-5, with D possibly being TRBD1 (5 bases). Trimming removed 2 bases at V and 5 bases at J, with 12 bases between. This CDR3 contains 14 residues. Germline V gene data show CDR1 as PRHDT and CDR2 as FYEKMQ (reference sequence). The CDR3 loop reads CASSLLGERETQYF. DNA for the CDR3: TGTGCCAGCAGCTTATTAGGGGAACGGGAGACCCAGTACTTC.

The V call is TRBV19, the J call TRBJ1-1; D is unclear. Germline CDR1 is LNHDA and CDR2 is SQIVND (reference sequence). CDR3 length equals 13 residues. Trimming took off 7 bases at V and 2 bases at J, with 11 bases between the two ends. CDR3 residues: CASMAGPNTEAFF. The CDR3 DNA follows: TGTGCCAGTATGGCAGGCCCCAACACTGAAGCTTTCTTT.